This is a list of T cell receptor beta chains from one sample in a study of cytomegalovirus exposure and HLA in healthy donors. Only in-frame clones appear in the TCRdb table, and some are missing; sequencing was by immunoSEQ multiplex PCR. This sample has about 120,000 clones, with around 75% found just once. Sequenced input: PBMCs. These receptors originate from a woman under 30 in good health and CMV-seronegative. The CDR3 runs from the conserved cysteine through the conserved F or W. D genes are given only for firm matches. Where a row states a size, it is once, few, many or the class of an expanded clone; other rows omit it.

size: .
D: .
length: 13
V: TRBV27
J: TRBJ2-7
CDR3: CASSFNRAYEQYF
DNA: TGTGCCAGCAGTTTCAACAGGGCCTACGAGCAGTACTTC

size: .
D: .
length: 13
V: TRBV4-1
J: TRBJ2-5
CDR3: CASSQVLRETQYF
DNA: TGCGCCAGCAGCCAAGTGCTGAGGGAGACCCAGTACTTC

size: few
D: TRBD1
length: 14
V: TRBV6-5
J: TRBJ2-1
CDR3: CATLDRGSYNEQFF
DNA: TGTGCCACCCTCGACAGGGGGTCCTACAATGAGCAGTTCTTC

size: few
D: .
length: 15
V: TRBV5-4
J: TRBJ1-1
CDR3: CASSSGNQQNTEAFF
DNA: TGTGCCAGCAGCTCAGGGAACCAGCAGAACACTGAAGCTTTCTTT

size: .
D: .
length: 14
V: TRBV5-1
J: TRBJ2-7
CDR3: CASRLELSSYEQYF
DNA: TGCGCCAGTCGGCTAGAACTTAGCTCCTACGAGCAGTACTTC

size: .
D: TRBD1
length: 16
V: TRBV6-4
J: TRBJ2-2
CDR3: CASSDSPTGATGELFF
DNA: TGTGCCAGCAGTGACTCACCGACAGGGGCCACCGGGGAGCTGTTTTTT

size: .
D: .
length: 18
V: TRBV27
J: TRBJ2-7
CDR3: CASSLRGRALGSTYEQYF
DNA: TGTGCCAGCAGTTTACGAGGCAGGGCCCTAGGATCAACCTACGAGCAGTACTTC

size: .
D: .
length: 14
V: TRBV7-9
J: TRBJ2-2
CDR3: CASSLGHASGELFF
DNA: TGTGCCAGCAGCTTAGGCCATGCGAGCGGGGAGCTGTTTTTT

size: .
D: TRBD1
length: 14
V: TRBV2
J: TRBJ2-7
CDR3: CASSTGTGTYEQYF
DNA: TGTGCCAGCAGTACCGGGACAGGGACCTACGAGCAGTACTTC

size: .
D: .
length: 14
V: TRBV15
J: TRBJ1-5
CDR3: CATSRAVINQPQHF
DNA: TGTGCCACCAGCAGAGCAGTAATCAATCAGCCCCAGCATTTT

size: once
D: TRBD1
length: 12
V: TRBV29-1
J: TRBJ1-1
CDR3: CSVPAGGNDAFF
DNA: TGCAGCGTTCCCGCAGGGGGAAACGATGCTTTCTTT

size: .
D: .
length: 13
V: TRBV29-1
J: TRBJ1-1
CDR3: CSVEHSQGTEAFF
DNA: TGCAGCGTTGAACACAGTCAGGGCACTGAAGCTTTCTTT

size: .
D: TRBD1
length: 15
V: TRBV5-4
J: TRBJ2-1
CDR3: CASSRGDSSYNEQFF
DNA: TGTGCCAGCAGTCGAGGGGACAGCTCCTACAATGAGCAGTTCTTC

size: .
D: TRBD1
length: 14
V: TRBV28
J: TRBJ2-5
CDR3: CASSPGGPQETQYF
DNA: TGTGCCAGCAGTCCAGGGGGTCCACAAGAGACCCAGTACTTC

size: .
D: .
length: 15
V: TRBV5-1
J: TRBJ1-2
CDR3: CASSPEGSFNYGYTF
DNA: TGCGCCAGCAGCCCGGAGGGAAGTTTCAACTATGGCTACACCTTC

size: few
D: TRBD1
length: 16
V: TRBV5-1
J: TRBJ2-7
CDR3: CASSSLTGQGVYEQYF
DNA: TGCGCCAGCAGCTCCTTAACGGGACAGGGCGTCTACGAGCAGTACTTC